These 8 T cell receptor beta chains were sequenced from one sample in a study of radiation and T cells in renal cell carcinoma. Indicated time point: baseline pretreatment blood. Treatment in this sample: 15 Gy SBRT to primary tumor, nephrectomy 4 weeks later. Only in-frame clones appear in the TCRdb table, and some are missing; sequencing was by immunoSEQ multiplex PCR. Of 110,000 to 150,000 clones in the sample, approximately 90% are singletons; the top ten hold 12%. The source was blood, collected from a patient whose treatment included radiotherapy and nephrectomy. These receptors originate from a woman between 45 and 65 years old with renal cell carcinoma.

The table lists this clone with a few counts. V is TRBV11-2 and J is TRBJ1-1; D remains unclear. Trimming pared 2 bases from V and 1 base from J, leaving 5 bases between. The germline V gene has CDR1 SGHAT and CDR2 FQNNGV. This CDR3 contains 13 residues. CDR3: CASSLWRNTEAFF. The CDR3 nucleotides are TGTGCCAGCAGCTTATGGCGGAACACTGAAGCTTTCTTT.

Worth noting for this clone: One end of the junction is discordant with germline, which a read error may explain. The chain uses TRBV7-7 and TRBJ2-1; 7 nucleotides align to TRBD1. The CDR3 is 13 residues long. From germline, CDR1 is SSHAT and CDR2 FNYEAQ (reference sequence). The CDR3 DNA follows: TGTGCTAGCAGCCCACAGGGGCCCAATGAGCAGTTCTTC. As protein: CASSPQGPNEQFF.

There are a few counts of this clone. The genes are TRBV19 and TRBJ1-6; TRBD1 might be the D (5 bases). The CDR3 runs 15 residues. Germline V lookup: CDR1 LNHDA, CDR2 SQIVND (reference sequence). V gave up 3 bases and J gave up 5 bases, with 11 bases separating them. CDR3 nucleotides: TGTGCCAGTAGTATGGGCCTGGGGGATAATTCACCCCTCCACTTT. This sequence encodes CASSMGLGDNSPLHF.

The table lists this clone with a few counts. The chain employs TRBV10-3 and TRBJ1-1; D unclear. The CDR3 runs to 14 residues. Germline-derived CDR1 and CDR2 are ENHRY and SYGVKD. V gave up 3 bases and J gave up 1 base, with 9 bases separating them. This CDR3 reads CAISDLTENTEAFF. In DNA form, the CDR3 reads TGTGCCATCAGTGACCTTACAGAGAACACTGAAGCTTTCTTT.

The gene calls are TRBV19 and TRBJ2-7; either TRBD1 or TRBD2 may supply D (5 bases each). V lost 9 bases and J lost 4, with 16 bases in between. The CDR3 totals 13 residues. Germline CDR1 LNHDA, CDR2 SQIVND (reference sequence). Here the CDR3 reads CASHAGAPYEQYF. The CDR3 DNA follows: TGTGCCAGCCACGCCGGGGCCCCTTACGAGCAGTACTTC.

This chain joins TRBV7-9 and TRBJ2-7; D is ambiguous. CDR1 is SEHNR, CDR2 FQNEAQ, per germline (reference sequence). Trimming stripped 3 bases from V and 4 bases from J, with 7 bases between. The CDR3 spans 12 residues. CDR3 DNA sequence: TGTGCCAGCAGCTTCGAGGTTTACGAGCAGTACTTC. This translates into CASSFEVYEQYF.

The chain links TRBV9 to TRBJ2-7; D uncertain. The CDR3 consists of 12 residues. V was cut by 1 base and J by 3 bases, with 5 bases left in between. CDR1 and CDR2 (germline): SGDLS, YYNGEE. CDR3 sequence: CASSVTVYEQYF. Written as DNA, the CDR3 is TGTGCCAGCAGCGTAACGGTCTACGAGCAGTACTTC. Full variable domain (remainder filled in from reference TRBV9 and TRBJ2-7): DSGVTQTPKHLITATGQRVTLRCSPRSGDLSVYWYQQSLDQGLQFLIQYYNGEERAKGNILERFSAQQFPDLHSELNLSSLELGDSALYFCASSVTVYEQYFGPGTRLTVT.

The genes are TRBV10-3 and TRBJ2-7, with D perhaps TRBD1 (6 bases). Trimming removed 1 base at V and 2 bases at J, with 15 bases between. Germline-derived CDR1 and CDR2 are ENHRY and SYGVKD. The CDR3 sequence is 16 residues long. CDR3 nucleotides: TGTGCCATCAGTGAGTGGAGACAGGCGAACCCCTACGAGCAGTACTTC. This sequence encodes CAISEWRQANPYEQYF.